This section outlines one T cell receptor beta chain sequence together with its context. Its target is not known. The sample belongs to a study of blood T cells in healthy people across ages. Study observations and caveats: Among long-lived donors, naive CD4+ cells were more numerous and diversity higher than in aged donors.

A second PCR, run for about 6 to 12 cycles, used a sample-barcoded 5' primer plus a J-beta primer mix. TCRdb called the 5' RACE reads again in MiXCR, with one record for every CDR3 protein. The sample contains some 1 million distinct CDR3 sequences, under 45% of which appear only once. This TCR was recovered from an older woman in good health. The sequencing input was blood.

CDR3 in amino acids: CASRLTSGSREQFF. The CDR3 nucleotides are TGTGCCAGCAGATTAACTAGCGGGAGTCGTGAGCAGTTCTTC. The chain uses TRBV2 and TRBJ2-1; 11 nucleotides agree with TRBD2. V gave up 6 bases and J gave up 9 bases; unmatched junction bases: 7. Germline CDR1 reads SNHLY; CDR2 reads FYNNEI. The CDR3 runs 14 residues.